Listed here are 2 T cell receptor beta chains from one sample, sequenced in a study of cytomegalovirus exposure and HLA in healthy donors. This PCR relied on a set of 60 Vbeta primers and 13 Jbeta primers. Assay used: immunoSEQ multiplex PCR; TCRdb lists only in-frame clones, some missing. The table records approximately 100,000 clones, 79% of them present only once. The sample comprised PBMCs. The receptor set was obtained from a female donor in good health and CMV-seropositive.

This clone has only one observation. The rearrangement links TRBV30 to TRBJ2-7; 12 positions match TRBD2. The V gene end was trimmed by 0 bases and the J gene end by 9 bases; junction bases not matched to a gene: 9. This CDR3 contains 15 residues. Germline CDR1 is GTSNPN and CDR2 is SVGIG (reference sequence). CDR3: CAWSVSGLAGMGQYF. For the CDR3, the DNA is TGTGCCTGGAGTGTATCCGGACTAGCGGGAATGGGGCAGTACTTC.

The chain carries TRBV10-3 and TRBJ1-3; 8 positions agree with TRBD1. Germline assignment: CDR1 ENHRY and CDR2 SYGVKD. After removal of 8 bases from V and 1 base from J, the junction contained 1 base not matched to a gene. The CDR3 consists of 13 residues. In nucleotides, the CDR3 is TGTGCCATCGGACAGGGTTCTGGAAACACCATATATTTT. Protein sequence: CAIGQGSGNTIYF.